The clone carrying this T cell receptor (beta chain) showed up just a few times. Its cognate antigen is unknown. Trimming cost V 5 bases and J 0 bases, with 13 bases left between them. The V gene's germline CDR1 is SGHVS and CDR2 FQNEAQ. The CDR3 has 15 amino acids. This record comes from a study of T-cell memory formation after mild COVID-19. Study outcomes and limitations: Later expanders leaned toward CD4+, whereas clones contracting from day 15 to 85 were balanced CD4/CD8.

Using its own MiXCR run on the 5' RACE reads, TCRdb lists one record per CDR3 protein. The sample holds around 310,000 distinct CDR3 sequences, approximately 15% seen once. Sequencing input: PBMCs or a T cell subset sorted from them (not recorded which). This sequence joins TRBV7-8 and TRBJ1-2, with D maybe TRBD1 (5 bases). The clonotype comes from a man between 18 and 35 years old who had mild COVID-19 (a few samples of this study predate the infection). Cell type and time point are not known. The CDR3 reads CASSPRDGANYGYTF. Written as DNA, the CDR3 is TGTGCCAGCAGCCCGAGGGACGGAGCTAACTATGGCTACACCTTC.